This T cell receptor (beta chain) is from a study of cytomegalovirus exposure and HLA in healthy donors. V was pared by 5 bases and J by 1 base, with 8 bases between. The CDR3 covers 13 residues. From germline, CDR1 is SNHLY and CDR2 FYNNEI. The PCR was carried out with 60 Vbeta primers and 13 Jbeta primers. Profiled with immunoSEQ multiplex PCR; TCRdb holds only in-frame clones, not every one. The sample comprises 150,000 to 250,000 clones, about 79% of which are singletons, and 0.075% to 0.1% rests with the top ten. The origin of this receptor is a boy aged 2 to 9 in good health and CMV-seronegative. The specimen was PBMCs. The chain employs TRBV2 and TRBJ1-1, with D maybe TRBD1 (5 bases). CDR3 DNA: TGTGCCAGCAGTTCCCAGGGGAACACTGAAGCTTTCTTT. It translates to CASSSQGNTEAFF.